The subject of this entry is one TCR beta chain. As processed by the authors: Estimates of nucleated cell counts were drawn from the amplification of reference gene primers. Profiled with immunoSEQ multiplex PCR; TCRdb holds only in-frame clones, not every one. That table furnishes V, J and clone size, whereas the DNA furnished D and trimming. This sample has under 45,000 clones, with about 90% found just once. This specimen belongs to a study of blood T cell repertoires in COVID-19. Study details: Samples representing acute and convalescent COVID-19 were sourced from the United States, Italy and Spain.

Per the germline V gene, CDR1 is SQVTM and CDR2 is ANQGSEA. There are 18 residues in the CDR3. Trimming removed 0 bases from V and 0 bases from J; junction bases left unmatched: 9. The V call is TRBV29-1, the J call TRBJ2-7, with 12 bases aligning to TRBD2. This receptor was identified in a woman in her thirties or forties with acute or convalescent COVID-19. What was sequenced was peripheral blood. The CDR3 DNA reads as TGCAGCGTTGAAGAGGGGGGTCTAGCGGGAGGGGTCTCCTACGAGCAGTACTTC. It is translated as CSVEEGGLAGGVSYEQYF.